The 19 T cell receptor beta chains below were found in one sample sequenced in a study of blood T cell repertoires in COVID-19. TCRdb keeps only in-frame clones here, not all; method: immunoSEQ multiplex PCR. The table records 250,000 to 300,000 clones, 89% of them present only once. The sequencing input was peripheral blood. The receptors were gathered from a woman between 40 and 55 years old who had recovered from COVID-19.

The V and J genes are TRBV6-5 and TRBJ2-7, with 10 bases aligning to TRBD2. The trim removed 6 bases at V and 7 bases at J, leaving 9 bases unmatched. The CDR3 runs to 14 residues. The germline CDR1 and CDR2 sequences are MNHEY and SVGAGI. The CDR3 DNA is TGTGCCAGCAGAATGAGCGGGGGGGCCGGTGAGCAGTACTTC. It specifies CASRMSGGAGEQYF.

The chain links TRBV28 to TRBJ2-7; possibly TRBD2 for D (5 bases). The germline V gene encodes CDR1 MDHEN and CDR2 SYDVKM. The CDR3 consists of 12 residues. Trimming took off 8 bases at V and 6 bases at J, with 14 bases between the two ends. The CDR3 loop is CASSEGSLEQYV. The CDR3 bases are TGTGCCAGCTCCGAGGGCTCTCTCGAGCAGTACGTC.

The V call is TRBV6-6, the J call TRBJ1-3; 8 bases line up with TRBD1. This CDR3 contains 16 residues. After removal of 2 bases from V and 4 bases from J, the junction contained 7 bases not matched to a gene. The germline gives CDR1 MNHNY, CDR2 SVGAGI (reference sequence). CDR3 DNA sequence: TGTGCCAGCAGTTACAGAGAGACAGGGGCGGGAAACACCATATATTTT. It specifies CASSYRETGAGNTIYF.

V gene TRBV15 combines with J gene TRBJ1-1; 8 bases align to TRBD1. Germline V gene lookup returns CDR1 LNHNV and CDR2 YYDKDF (reference sequence). Losses at the gene ends were 4 bases for V and 10 bases for J; bases not matched to a gene: 14. The CDR3 runs to 15 residues. CDR3 amino acids: CATSKRTGSASRAFF. As DNA, the CDR3 is TGTGCCACCAGCAAACGGACAGGGTCAGCCTCGCGAGCTTTCTTT. The variable domain in full, completed from reference TRBV15 and TRBJ1-1, reads DAMVIQNPRYQVTQFGKPVTLSCSQTLNHNVMYWYQQKSSQAPKLLFHYYDKDFNNEADTPDNFQSRRPNTSFCFLDIRSPGLGDTAMYLCATSKRTGSASRAFFGQGTRLTVV.

The rearrangement links TRBV5-7 to TRBJ1-1; 8 nucleotides line up with TRBD1. TRBV5-7 is sorted into the ORF group, with uncertain function. Trimming cost V 4 bases and J 6 bases; bases outside gene matches: 11. This CDR3 has 15 amino acids. Written as DNA, the CDR3 is TGTGCCAGCAGCGGGAGACAGGGGCATCGCTCTGAAGCTTTCTTT. This gives the protein CASSGRQGHRSEAFF.

This sequence joins TRBV5-8 and TRBJ2-3; 9 positions match TRBD2. The germline CDR1 and CDR2 sequences are SGHTS and YDEGEE. V dropped 2 bases and J dropped 2; count of bases not matched to a gene: 6. The CDR3 is made up of 16 amino acids. The CDR3 DNA is TGTGCCAGCAGCTTTTCTAGCGGGGATGCCACAGATACGCAGTATTTT. Its protein product is CASSFSSGDATDTQYF.

This clone has just a few counts. The J gene is TRBJ2-3, the V gene TRBV12-3 or TRBV12-4; a weak D match, TRBD2 (5 bases). The CDR3 is 12 amino acids. V dropped 6 bases and J dropped 9 bases, with 13 bases sitting between them. The CDR3 loop is CASRRSRETQYF. The CDR3 DNA sequence: TGTGCCAGCAGACGGAGCCGGGAAACGCAGTATTTT.

The gene calls are TRBV5-6 and TRBJ2-7; 7 nucleotides align to TRBD2. The CDR3 runs 14 residues. Germline V gives CDR1 SGHDT, CDR2 YYEEEE. V lost 4 bases and J lost 2; bases outside the gene matches: 6. Here the CDR3 reads CASSRTLAAYEQYV. The CDR3 DNA reads as TGTGCCAGCAGCCGTACGCTAGCGGCCTACGAGCAGTACGTC.

The gene calls are TRBV10-2 and TRBJ2-2, with 13 bases matching TRBD2. The CDR3 covers 18 residues. The junction had 10 bases not matched to a gene; V was cut back by 4 bases and J by 5 bases. CDR1 WSHSY and CDR2 SAAADI come from the germline V gene. CDR3 nucleotides: TGCGCCAGCAGTGGGCCGACTAGCGGGGGGACGAGGACCGGGGAGCTGTTTTTT. Its protein is CASSGPTSGGTRTGELFF.

The chain combines TRBV7-2 with TRBJ2-5; D possibly corresponds to TRBD1 (7 bases). Germline CDR1 SGHTA, CDR2 FQGNSA. V was clipped by 0 bases and J by 5 bases, with 19 bases between them. CDR3 size: 17 residues. DNA for the CDR3: TGTGCCAGCAGCTTAGCAGGCAGGGGGGATTCTTGGGAGACCCAGTACTTC. Its protein product is CASSLAGRGDSWETQYF. Combining the CDR3 with reference TRBV7-2 and TRBJ2-5 gives the whole variable domain GAGVSQSPSNKVTEKGKDVELRCDPISGHTALYWYRQSLGQGLEFLIYFQGNSAPDKSGLPSDRFSAERTGGSVSTLTIQRTQQEDSAVYLCASSLAGRGDSWETQYFGPGTRLLVL.

This rearrangement joins TRBV7-2 to TRBJ2-3; possible D gene TRBD2, 5 bases. Between the trimmed V and J ends, which lost 2 bases and 2 bases, there was a span of 8 bases. The germline gives CDR1 SGHTA, CDR2 FQGNSA. This CDR3 has 14 amino acids. Here the CDR3 DNA reads TGTGCCAGCAGCTTATGGGAGTTCACAGATACGCAGTATTTT. Translated: CASSLWEFTDTQYF.

The J gene is TRBJ2-3, the V gene TRBV5-1; D possibly corresponds to TRBD1 (5 bases). The V end lost 0 bases, the J end lost 2 bases, and 10 bases lay between the germline ends. Germline V CDR1 and CDR2: SGHRS, YFSETQ. The CDR3 covers 15 residues. The CDR3: CASSLEGANTDTQYF. CDR3 sequence (DNA): TGCGCCAGCAGCTTGGAAGGGGCCAACACAGATACGCAGTATTTT.

The rearrangement uses TRBV7-2 and TRBJ2-7; TRBD2 aligns across 7 bases. V was clipped by 4 bases and J by 2 bases; unmatched bases: 8. The CDR3 runs 15 residues. Germline lookup yields CDR1 SGHTA and CDR2 FQGNSA. The CDR3 sequence is CASSYRSGAAYEQYF. The CDR3 bases are TGTGCCAGCAGCTACCGAAGCGGGGCAGCCTACGAGCAGTACTTC.

The CDR3 is CASSYSGLASTDTQYF. For the CDR3, the DNA is TGTGCCAGCAGTTACTCGGGACTAGCGAGCACAGATACGCAGTATTTT. This chain joins TRBV6-2 or TRBV6-3 and TRBJ2-3; TRBD2 matches at 10 bases. CDR3 length equals 16 residues. Germline-derived CDR1 and CDR2 are MNHEY and SVGEGT. The V and J ends lost 0 bases and 0 bases, in that order; junction bases with no gene match: 0.

This chain uses TRBV15 with TRBJ1-5, with 10 bases lining up with TRBD1. Trimming cost V 6 bases and J 3 bases; bases outside gene matches: 8. Germline CDR1 LNHNV, CDR2 YYDKDF (reference sequence). The CDR3 sequence is 16 residues long. The CDR3 spells CATRSTGTGDNQPQHF. DNA for the CDR3: TGTGCCACCAGGAGTACCGGGACAGGGGACAATCAGCCCCAGCATTTT.

J is TRBJ1-1 and V is TRBV19; D uncertain. Trimming pared 5 bases from V and 6 bases from J, leaving 13 bases between. Germline-derived CDR1 and CDR2 are LNHDA and SQIVND (reference sequence). CDR3 size: 13 residues. CDR3 region: CASSPPTVAEAFF. As DNA, the CDR3 is TGTGCCAGTAGTCCACCAACAGTCGCTGAAGCTTTCTTT.

The rearrangement links TRBV4-3 to TRBJ1-2, with D maybe TRBD1 (5 bases). The CDR3 consists of 16 residues. V dropped 1 base and J dropped 4 bases, with 16 bases sitting between them. Germline V gene lookup returns CDR1 LGHNA and CDR2 YSLEER. CDR3 sequence: CASSQGWAGVVYGYTF. CDR3 sequence (DNA): TGCGCCAGCAGCCAAGGTTGGGCGGGGGTCGTCTATGGCTACACCTTC.

This clone was recorded only once. This chain links TRBV14 with TRBJ1-1; 12 positions match TRBD1. The CDR3 is 15 residues long. Germline V gene data show CDR1 as SGHDN and CDR2 as FVKESK. Unmatched junction bases numbered 10, after V lost 3 bases and J lost 11 bases. CDR3 residues: CASSHTGTGGGPAFF. CDR3 nucleotide sequence: TGTGCCAGCAGCCACACCGGGACAGGGGGCGGTCCGGCTTTCTTT.

The rearrangement links TRBV5-4 to TRBJ2-1; 10 positions agree with TRBD2. Germline CDR1 reads SGHNT; CDR2 reads YYREEE (reference sequence). The CDR3 extends over 16 amino acids. Losses at the gene ends were 4 bases for V and 0 bases for J; bases not matched to a gene: 4. DNA of the CDR3: TGTGCCAGCAGCCCATCTAGCGGGAGCTCCTACAATGAGCAGTTCTTC. Translated: CASSPSSGSSYNEQFF.